This T cell receptor (beta chain) was documented in a study of blood T cell repertoires in COVID-19. The V end lost 0 bases, the J end lost 6 bases, and 9 bases lay between the germline ends. The CDR3 covers 14 residues. Germline V CDR1 and CDR2: MNHEY, SVGEGT. TCRdb keeps only in-frame clones here, not all; method: immunoSEQ multiplex PCR. The sample lists about 430,000 clones, roughly 90% occurring once. The rearrangement joins TRBV6-2 or TRBV6-3 to TRBJ1-5, with D perhaps matching TRBD1 (5 bases). This clonotype was sampled from a young woman who had been exposed to COVID-19. The sample comprised PBMCs or T cells enriched from blood (not recorded which). The CDR3 nucleotides are TGTGCCAGCAGTTACTCAGGGGTGGGTCAGCCCCAGCATTTT. Residues: CASSYSGVGQPQHF.